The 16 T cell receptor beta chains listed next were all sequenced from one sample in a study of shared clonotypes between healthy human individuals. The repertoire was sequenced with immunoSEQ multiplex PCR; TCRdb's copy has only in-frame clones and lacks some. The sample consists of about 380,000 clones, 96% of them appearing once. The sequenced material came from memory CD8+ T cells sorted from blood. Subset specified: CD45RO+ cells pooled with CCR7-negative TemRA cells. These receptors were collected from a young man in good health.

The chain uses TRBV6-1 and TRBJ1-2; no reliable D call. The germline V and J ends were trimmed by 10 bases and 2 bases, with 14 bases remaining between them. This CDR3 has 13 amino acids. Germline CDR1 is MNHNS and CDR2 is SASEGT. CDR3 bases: TGTGCCATCCTCCGTACCGCGAACTATGGCTACACCTTC. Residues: CAILRTANYGYTF.

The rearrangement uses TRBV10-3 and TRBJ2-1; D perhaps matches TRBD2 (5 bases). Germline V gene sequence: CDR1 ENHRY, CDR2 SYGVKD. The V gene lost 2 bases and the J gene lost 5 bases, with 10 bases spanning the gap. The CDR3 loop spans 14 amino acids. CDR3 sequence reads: CAISEEGLDNEQFF. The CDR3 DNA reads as TGTGCCATCAGTGAGGAGGGTCTGGACAATGAGCAGTTCTTC.

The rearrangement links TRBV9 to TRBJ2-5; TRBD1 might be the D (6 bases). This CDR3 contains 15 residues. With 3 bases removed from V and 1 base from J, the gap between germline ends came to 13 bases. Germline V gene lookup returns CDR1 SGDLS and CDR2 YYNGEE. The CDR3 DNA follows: TGTGCCAGCAGCGATACGGGACACCCCCAAGAGACCCAGTACTTC. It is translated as CASSDTGHPQETQYF.

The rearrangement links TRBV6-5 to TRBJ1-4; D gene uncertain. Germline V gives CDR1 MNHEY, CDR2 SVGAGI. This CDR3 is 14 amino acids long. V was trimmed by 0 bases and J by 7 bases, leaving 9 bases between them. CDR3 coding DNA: TGTGCCAGCAGTTACTCGAACAAGGGTGAAAAACTGTTTTTT. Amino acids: CASSYSNKGEKLFF.

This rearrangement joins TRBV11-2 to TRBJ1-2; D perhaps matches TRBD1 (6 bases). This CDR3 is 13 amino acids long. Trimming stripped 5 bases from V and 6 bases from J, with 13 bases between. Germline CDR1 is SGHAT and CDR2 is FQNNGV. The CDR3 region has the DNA TGTGCCAGCAGCCCCCGCCAGGGGAATGGCTACACCTTC. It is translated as CASSPRQGNGYTF. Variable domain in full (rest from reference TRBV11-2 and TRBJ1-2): EAGVAQSPRYKIIEKRQSVAFWCNPISGHATLYWYQQILGQGPKLLIQFQNNGVVDDSQLPKDRFSAERLKGVDSTLKIQPAKLEDSAVYLCASSPRQGNGYTFGSGTRLTVV.

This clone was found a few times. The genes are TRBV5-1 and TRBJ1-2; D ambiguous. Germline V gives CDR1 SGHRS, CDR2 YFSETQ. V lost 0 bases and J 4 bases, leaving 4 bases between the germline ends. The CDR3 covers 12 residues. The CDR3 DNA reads TGCGCCAGCAGCTTGGACAGCTATGGCTACACCTTC. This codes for CASSLDSYGYTF.

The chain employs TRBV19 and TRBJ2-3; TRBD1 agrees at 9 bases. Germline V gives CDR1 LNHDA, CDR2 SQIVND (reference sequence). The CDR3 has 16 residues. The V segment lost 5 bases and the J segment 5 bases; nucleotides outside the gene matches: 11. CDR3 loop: CASSSPNRGQGDTQYF. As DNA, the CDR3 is TGTGCCAGTAGTTCCCCGAACAGGGGGCAGGGAGATACGCAGTATTTT. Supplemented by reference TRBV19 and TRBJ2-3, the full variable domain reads DGGITQSPKYLFRKEGQNVTLSCEQNLNHDAMYWYRQDPGQGLRLIYYSQIVNDFQKGDIAEGYSVSREKKESFPLTVTSAQKNPTAFYLCASSSPNRGQGDTQYFGPGTRLTVL.

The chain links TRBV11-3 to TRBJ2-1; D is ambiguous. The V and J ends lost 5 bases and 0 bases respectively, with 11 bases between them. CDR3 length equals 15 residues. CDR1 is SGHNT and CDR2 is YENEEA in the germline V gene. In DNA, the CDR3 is TGTGCCAGCAGCCCCCGGATGAGCTCCTACAATGAGCAGTTCTTC. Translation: CASSPRMSSYNEQFF.

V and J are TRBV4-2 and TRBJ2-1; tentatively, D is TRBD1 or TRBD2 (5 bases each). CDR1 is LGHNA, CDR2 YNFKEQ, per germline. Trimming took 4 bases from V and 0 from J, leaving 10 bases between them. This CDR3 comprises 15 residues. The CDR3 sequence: CASSRRGVSYNEQFF. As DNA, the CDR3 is TGTGCCAGCAGCCGTCGGGGCGTCTCCTACAATGAGCAGTTCTTC.

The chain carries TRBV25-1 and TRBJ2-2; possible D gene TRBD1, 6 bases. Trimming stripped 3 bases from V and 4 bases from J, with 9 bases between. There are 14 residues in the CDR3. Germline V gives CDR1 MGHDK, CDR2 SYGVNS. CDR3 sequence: CASSDTRGTGELFF. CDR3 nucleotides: TGTGCCAGCAGTGATACCAGGGGCACCGGGGAGCTGTTTTTT.

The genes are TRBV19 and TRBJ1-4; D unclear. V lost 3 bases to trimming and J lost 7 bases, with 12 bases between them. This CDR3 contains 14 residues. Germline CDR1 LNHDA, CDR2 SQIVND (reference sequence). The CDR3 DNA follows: TGTGCCAGTAGTATGACGGGCGCATCTGAAAAACTGTTTTTT. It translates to CASSMTGASEKLFF.

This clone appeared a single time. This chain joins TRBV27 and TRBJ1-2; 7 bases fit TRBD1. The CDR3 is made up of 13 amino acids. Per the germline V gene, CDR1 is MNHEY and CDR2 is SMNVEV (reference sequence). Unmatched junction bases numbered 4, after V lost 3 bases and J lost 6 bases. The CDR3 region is CASSFRGTDGYTF. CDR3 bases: TGTGCCAGCAGTTTCCGCGGGACAGATGGCTACACCTTC.

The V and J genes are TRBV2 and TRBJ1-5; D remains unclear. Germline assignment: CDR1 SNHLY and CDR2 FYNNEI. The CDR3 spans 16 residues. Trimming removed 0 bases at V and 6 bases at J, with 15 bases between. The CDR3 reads CASSEAGWRRSQPQHF. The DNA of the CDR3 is TGTGCCAGCAGTGAAGCAGGGTGGAGGAGGAGTCAGCCCCAGCATTTT. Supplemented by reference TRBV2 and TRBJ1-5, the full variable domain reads EPEVTQTPSHQVTQMGQEVILRCVPISNHLYFYWYRQILGQKVEFLVSFYNNEISEKSEIFDDQFSVERPDGSNFTLKIRSTKLEDSAMYFCASSEAGWRRSQPQHFGDGTRLSIL.

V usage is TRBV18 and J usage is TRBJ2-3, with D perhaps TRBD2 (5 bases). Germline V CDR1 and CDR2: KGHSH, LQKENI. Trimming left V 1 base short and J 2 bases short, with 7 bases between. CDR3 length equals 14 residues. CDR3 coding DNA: TGTGCCAGCTCACCACTAGCGAACACAGATACGCAGTATTTT. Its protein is CASSPLANTDTQYF.

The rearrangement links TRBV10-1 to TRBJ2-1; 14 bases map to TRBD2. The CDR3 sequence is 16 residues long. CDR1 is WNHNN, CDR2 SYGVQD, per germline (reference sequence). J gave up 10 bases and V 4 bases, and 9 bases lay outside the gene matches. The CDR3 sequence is CASSGPGLAGVGEQFF. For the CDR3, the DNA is TGCGCCAGCAGTGGACCGGGACTAGCGGGAGTTGGGGAGCAGTTCTTC.

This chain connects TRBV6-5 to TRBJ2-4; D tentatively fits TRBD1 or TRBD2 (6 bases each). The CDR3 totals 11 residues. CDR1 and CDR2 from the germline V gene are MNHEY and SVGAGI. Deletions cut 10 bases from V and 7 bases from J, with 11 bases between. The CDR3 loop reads CATRGGNIQYF. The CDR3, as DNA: TGTGCCACCCGAGGGGGGAACATTCAGTACTTC.